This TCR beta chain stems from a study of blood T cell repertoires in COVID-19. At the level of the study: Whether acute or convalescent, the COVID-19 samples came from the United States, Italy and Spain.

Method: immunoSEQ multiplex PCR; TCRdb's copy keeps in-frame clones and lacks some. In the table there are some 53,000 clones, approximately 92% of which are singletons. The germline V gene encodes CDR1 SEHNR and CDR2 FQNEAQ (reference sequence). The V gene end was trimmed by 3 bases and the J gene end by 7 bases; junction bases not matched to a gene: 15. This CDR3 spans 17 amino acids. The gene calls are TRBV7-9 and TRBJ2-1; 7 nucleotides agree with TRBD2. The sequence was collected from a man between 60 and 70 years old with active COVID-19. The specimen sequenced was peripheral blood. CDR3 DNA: TGTGCCAGCAGCTTCGACCTCCGGGACTACCTGGGGAATGAGCAGTTCTTC. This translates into CASSFDLRDYLGNEQFF.